The table lists the clone carrying this T cell receptor (beta chain) with many counts. What it recognizes is unknown. Time point defined: newly diagnosed GD, antithyroid drugs for less than 3 months. Isolated PBMC RNA provided the starting material for the TCR library. The data were obtained in a study of regulatory T cells in long-lasting Graves disease. General study findings and limits: TRBV28, TRBJ1-2 and TRBJ2-5 were favored in persistent disease.

The CDR3 has 14 residues. Germline loops: CDR1 SGDLS, CDR2 YYNGEE. V was trimmed by 2 bases and J by 1 base, leaving 9 bases between them. The authors built TCR beta libraries using iRepertoire HTBI primers and Arm-PCR of CDR3 regions. Via MiXCR, TCRdb re-called the multiplex PCR reads, giving one row per CDR3 protein. The sample contains hundreds of thousands of distinct CDR3 sequences, around 16% of which appear only once. Another study also made use of these data, one on T cells in Graves' hyperthyroidism and ophthalmopathy. That publication notes: It was considered stable Graves' hyperthyroidism when ophthalmopathy did not progress within 18 months. Not enrolled were patients with uncontrolled infection, other autoimmune disease, pregnancy or lactation.

The chain carries TRBV9 and TRBJ1-1, with TRBD1 as a possible D gene (6 bases). The source material was peripheral blood mononuclear cells (PBMCs), sampled at new diagnosis, from a patient treated with antithyroid drugs. This sequence originates from a woman aged 35 to 49 with Graves disease. The CDR3 coding sequence is TGTGCCAGCAGCGTGGACAGTCCGAACACTGAAGCTTTCTTT. Protein: CASSVDSPNTEAFF.